Below, 31 T cell receptor beta chains from the same sample are listed, as sequenced in a study of siplizumab effects on memory and regulatory T cells. Data came from immunoSEQ multiplex PCR; TCRdb stores just in-frame clones and leaves some out. The data show around 99,000 clones, under 95% seen once. Sequencing was performed on Tregs sorted from blood. The receptors were gathered from a human donor in good health.

The chain is built from TRBV5-1 and TRBJ2-3, with no clear D. V lost 1 base and J lost 6, with 6 bases in between. Germline V CDR1 and CDR2: SGHRS, YFSETQ. The CDR3 is made up of 12 amino acids. The CDR3 reads CASSLRPDTQYF. The CDR3 DNA is TGCGCCAGCAGCTTGCGACCGGATACGCAGTATTTT.

This chain connects TRBV2 to TRBJ2-7; 14 positions match TRBD2. This CDR3 is 14 amino acids long. V shed 6 bases, J shed 5 bases, and the junction held 3 bases outside the gene matches. Per the germline V gene, CDR1 is SNHLY and CDR2 is FYNNEI. The CDR3 loop is CASRGLAGAHEQYF. CDR3 in DNA: TGTGCCAGCAGGGGACTAGCGGGAGCCCACGAGCAGTACTTC.

The gene calls are TRBV5-1 and TRBJ2-1; 8 nucleotides line up with TRBD2. Trimming removed 6 bases from V and 2 bases from J; junction bases left unmatched: 7. The germline gives CDR1 SGHRS, CDR2 YFSETQ. The CDR3 spans 15 residues. The DNA for the CDR3 is TGCGCCAGCAATTGGCGGGAGGAGGCCTACAATGAGCAGTTCTTC. Translated, it gives CASNWREEAYNEQFF.

This clone was seen just once. V usage is TRBV18 and J usage is TRBJ1-3, with 7 nucleotides matching TRBD1. Germline V gene data show CDR1 as KGHSH and CDR2 as LQKENI. The trim removed 5 bases at V and 0 bases at J, leaving 4 bases unmatched. This CDR3 region has 15 residues. The CDR3 DNA is TGTGCCAGCTCAGCCGGGACAGTCTCTGGAAACACCATATATTTT. Translating gives CASSAGTVSGNTIYF.

The chain carries TRBV18 and TRBJ1-1; 8 positions match TRBD1. Germline CDR1 is KGHSH and CDR2 is LQKENI. CDR3 length equals 14 residues. V was clipped by 5 bases and J by 3 bases; unmatched bases: 5. This chain's CDR3 is CASSETGVYTEAFF. In DNA form, the CDR3 reads TGTGCCAGCTCAGAGACAGGGGTGTACACTGAAGCTTTCTTT. The complete variable domain, with remaining parts taken from reference TRBV18 and TRBJ1-1, reads NAGVMQNPRHLVRRRGQEARLRCSPMKGHSHVYWYRQLPEEGLKFMVYLQKENIIDESGMPKERFSAEFPKEGPSILRIQQVVRGDSAAYFCASSETGVYTEAFFGQGTRLTVV.

V and J are TRBV12-5 and TRBJ1-6, with 8 bases identical to TRBD1. The germline gives CDR1 LGHNT, CDR2 FRNRAP. The V and J ends lost 4 bases and 10 bases, in that order; junction bases with no gene match: 6. The CDR3 sequence is 14 residues long. DNA for the CDR3: TGTGCTAGTGGTTCGGCAGGGGGCCGGTCACCCCTCCACTTT. Translation gives CASGSAGGRSPLHF. Using reference TRBV12-5 and TRBJ1-6 for the parts outside the CDR3, the full variable domain is DARVTQTPRHKVTEMGQEVTMRCQPILGHNTVFWYRQTMMQGLELLAYFRNRAPLDDSGMPKDRFSAEMPDATLATLKIQPSEPRDSAVYFCASGSAGGRSPLHFGNGTRLTVT.

CDR3 loop: CASSLGGRGSYEQYF. The CDR3 DNA follows: TGTGCCAGCAGCTTAGGCGGGAGAGGGTCCTACGAGCAGTACTTC. V and J are TRBV13 and TRBJ2-7; a weak D match, TRBD2 (6 bases). V gave up 0 bases and J gave up 1 base, with 10 bases separating them. Germline CDR1 is PRHDT and CDR2 is FYEKMQ (reference sequence). This CDR3 contains 15 residues.

The J gene is TRBJ2-1, the V gene TRBV5-1; possibly TRBD2 for D (6 bases). The V end was cut by 6 bases, the J end by 5 bases, with 12 bases between. The CDR3 has 13 amino acids. The germline CDR1 and CDR2 sequences are SGHRS and YFSETQ. The CDR3: CASNTGANNEQFF. DNA for the CDR3: TGCGCCAGCAATACGGGAGCCAACAATGAGCAGTTCTTC.

The CDR3 is CASSFWGARNTGELFF. The CDR3 DNA follows: TGTGCCAGCAGTTTCTGGGGGGCGAGGAACACCGGGGAGCTGTTTTTT. The V gene is TRBV27, the J gene TRBJ2-2; D possibly matches TRBD1 or TRBD2 (6 bases each). This CDR3 has 16 amino acids. The ends were cut back, 3 bases at V and 1 base at J, with 12 bases in the middle. The germline CDR1 and CDR2 sequences are MNHEY and SMNVEV (reference sequence).

V gene TRBV19 combines with J gene TRBJ1-5; D gene ambiguous. Trimming removed 5 bases from V and 1 base from J, with 15 bases in between. This CDR3 is built from 16 residues. Germline CDR1 is LNHDA and CDR2 is SQIVND (reference sequence). CDR3 in DNA: TGTGCCAGTAGTCCTCCTGGTCACCGGAGCAATCAGCCCCAGCATTTT. Amino acid sequence: CASSPPGHRSNQPQHF.

The chain links TRBV19 to TRBJ2-7; D possibly corresponds to TRBD1 (5 bases). Trimming left V 4 bases short and J 3 bases short, with 13 bases between. CDR1 and CDR2 from the germline V gene are LNHDA and SQIVND (reference sequence). The CDR3 is 14 amino acids. CDR3 loop: CASSNQGIIYEQYF. The DNA of the CDR3 is TGTGCCAGTAGTAATCAGGGTATCATCTACGAGCAGTACTTC.

The chain couples TRBV18 to TRBJ1-2; no firm D call. Trimming stripped 2 bases from V and 3 bases from J, with 10 bases between. The CDR3 length is 14 residues. Germline V gene data show CDR1 as KGHSH and CDR2 as LQKENI. The CDR3 DNA sequence: TGTGCCAGCTCACCAGGCGCAGCCGACTATGGCTACACCTTC. Translation gives CASSPGAADYGYTF.

The rearrangement links TRBV4-1 to TRBJ1-2, with a tentative D call TRBD1 (5 bases). V lost 3 bases and J 9 bases, leaving 17 bases between the germline ends. The CDR3 sequence is 14 residues long. Germline values: CDR1 MGHRA, CDR2 YSYEKL. The DNA for the CDR3 is TGCGCCAGCAGCCAGACCGGGACGGCTTATCGCTACACCTTC. Translating gives CASSQTGTAYRYTF.

The rearrangement links TRBV4-1 to TRBJ2-1; the match to TRBD1 covers 7 bases. CDR3 size: 15 residues. Trimming cost V 6 bases and J 6 bases; bases outside gene matches: 11. CDR1 and CDR2 (germline): MGHRA, YSYEKL. CDR3 in amino acids: CASRLGAGGFNEQFF. CDR3 coding DNA: TGCGCCAGCAGATTAGGGGCAGGGGGATTCAATGAGCAGTTCTTC.

The chain couples TRBV13 to TRBJ1-1; D might be TRBD1 (5 bases). The CDR3 has 16 amino acids. V lost 7 bases, J lost 1 base, and 19 bases lay in between. CDR1 and CDR2 (germline): PRHDT, FYEKMQ (reference sequence). CDR3 nucleotides: TGTGCCAGCACTCCGTGGGGCAGCAATCGGAACACTGAAGCTTTCTTT. It codes for CASTPWGSNRNTEAFF.

The chain carries TRBV2 and TRBJ1-5; 9 bases are a match to TRBD1. The CDR3 extends over 16 amino acids. CDR1 is SNHLY and CDR2 is FYNNEI in the germline V gene. Trimming cost V 3 bases and J 4 bases; bases outside gene matches: 7. The chain's CDR3 is CASSDGTGLGNQPQHF. CDR3 DNA: TGTGCCAGCAGTGATGGGACAGGGTTGGGGAATCAGCCCCAGCATTTT.

This rearrangement joins TRBV6-5 to TRBJ2-7; 9 positions agree with TRBD2. The CDR3 contains 14 residues. With V trimmed by 5 bases and J by 1 base, 3 bases remained unmatched. CDR1 is MNHEY, CDR2 SVGAGI, per germline. The CDR3 protein is CASSLSGGSYEQYF. CDR3 DNA: TGTGCCAGCAGTCTTAGCGGGGGATCCTACGAGCAGTACTTC.

This chain uses TRBV27 with TRBJ1-1; TRBD1 agrees at 7 bases. The CDR3 has 15 residues. The V gene's germline CDR1 is MNHEY and CDR2 SMNVEV (reference sequence). Losses at the gene ends were 7 bases for V and 4 bases for J; bases not matched to a gene: 12. The CDR3 protein is CASKVPGGSITEAFF. The CDR3 region has the DNA TGTGCCAGCAAGGTCCCAGGGGGTTCTATCACTGAAGCTTTCTTT.

This clone was seen once. The rearrangement uses TRBV15 and TRBJ2-6; D is perhaps TRBD1 (5 bases). Germline V gives CDR1 LNHNV, CDR2 YYDKDF (reference sequence). Trimming pared 4 bases from V and 2 bases from J, leaving 6 bases between. CDR3 length equals 14 residues. This chain's CDR3 is CATSTRAGANVLTF. For the CDR3, the DNA is TGTGCCACCAGCACCAGGGCTGGGGCCAACGTCCTGACTTTC.

The chain carries TRBV5-1 and TRBJ2-2; 8 bases map to TRBD2. The germline CDR1 and CDR2 sequences are SGHRS and YFSETQ. After removal of 0 bases from V and 4 bases from J, the junction contained 5 bases not matched to a gene. The CDR3 length is 16 residues. The CDR3 nucleotides are TGCGCCAGCAGCTTGGGAGTCGGGAGGGGCACCGGGGAGCTGTTTTTT. It translates to CASSLGVGRGTGELFF.

The table lists this clone with a count of one. At one boundary the junction diverges from the germline segment, which might be a read error. This chain connects TRBV5-4 to TRBJ2-5, with 7 positions matching TRBD1. The germline gives CDR1 SGHNT, CDR2 YYREEE (reference sequence). This CDR3 comprises 14 residues. Here the CDR3 reads CASTWGQSEETRYF. CDR3 in DNA: TGTGCCAGCACCTGGGGACAGTCCGAAGAGACCCGGTACTTC.

CDR3 protein: CASSVERGYMGTQYF. The CDR3 DNA follows: TGTGCCAGCAGTGTGGAGCGGGGGTACATGGGGACCCAGTACTTC. The chain links TRBV2 to TRBJ2-5; the match to TRBD2 covers 8 bases. The CDR3 extends over 15 amino acids. The germline V gene has CDR1 SNHLY and CDR2 FYNNEI. V trimming: 4 bases; J trimming: 7 bases; junction bases outside the gene matches: 11.

This rearrangement joins TRBV7-9 to TRBJ2-2, with TRBD2 as a possible D gene (6 bases). Germline CDR1 SEHNR, CDR2 FQNEAQ (reference sequence). The CDR3 contains 16 residues. Trimming left V 0 bases short and J 3 bases short, with 11 bases between. This CDR3 reads CASSLAGGHYTGELFF. CDR3 in DNA: TGTGCCAGCAGCTTAGCGGGAGGACATTACACCGGGGAGCTGTTTTTT.

The genes are TRBV4-1 and TRBJ2-1; 14 bases line up with TRBD2. The CDR3 is made up of 18 amino acids. Losses at the gene ends were 4 bases for V and 3 bases for J; bases not matched to a gene: 8. In germline, CDR1 is MGHRA, CDR2 YSYEKL. DNA of the CDR3: TGCGCCAGCAGCCCCATGGGACTAGCGGGAGAGATCTACAATGAGCAGTTCTTC. Amino acids: CASSPMGLAGEIYNEQFF.

The V and J genes are TRBV5-4 and TRBJ1-2; D possibly corresponds to TRBD1 (6 bases). Germline values: CDR1 SGHNT, CDR2 YYREEE (reference sequence). V lost 4 bases and J lost 4, with 11 bases in between. This CDR3 is built from 13 residues. The chain's CDR3 is CASSADRSYGYTF. In nucleotides, the CDR3 is TGTGCCAGCAGCGCGGACAGATCCTATGGCTACACCTTC. Drawing the rest from reference TRBV5-4 and TRBJ1-2, the complete variable domain is ETGVTQSPTHLIKTRGQQVTLRCSSQSGHNTVSWYQQALGQGPQFIFQYYREEENGRGNFPPRFSGLQFPNYSSELNVNALELDDSALYLCASSADRSYGYTFGSGTRLTVV.

The chain is built from TRBV5-1 and TRBJ2-3; 14 bases are a match to TRBD2. In germline, CDR1 is SGHRS, CDR2 YFSETQ. The CDR3 covers 17 residues. Germline trimming cut 4 bases from V and 2 bases from J; bases unmatched to any gene: 6. In DNA, the CDR3 is TGCGCCAGCAGCGAGGGGACTAGCGGGGGACCCACAGATACGCAGTATTTT. It encodes CASSEGTSGGPTDTQYF.

The DNA of the CDR3 is TGTGCCAGCAGCTTGACTGGTTCAGAGACCCAGTACTTC. Translated: CASSLTGSETQYF. This rearrangement joins TRBV5-4 to TRBJ2-5; D not certain. Trimming took off 1 base at V and 4 bases at J, with 8 bases between the two ends. Germline CDR1 is SGHNT and CDR2 is YYREEE (reference sequence). The length of the CDR3 is 13 residues.

V and J are TRBV18 and TRBJ2-1; 10 bases agree with TRBD2. The CDR3 totals 14 residues. The germline gives CDR1 KGHSH, CDR2 LQKENI. J gave up 6 bases and V 8 bases, and 7 bases lay outside the gene matches. The CDR3 region is CASAGTSEVNEQFF. CDR3 coding DNA: TGTGCCAGCGCCGGGACTAGCGAAGTCAATGAGCAGTTCTTC.

This chain links TRBV30 with TRBJ2-7, with D tentatively TRBD1 (6 bases). CDR3 length equals 15 residues. Germline CDR1 and CDR2: GTSNPN and SVGIG (reference sequence). With 0 bases removed from V and 6 bases from J, the gap between germline ends came to 18 bases. The CDR3 loop reads CAWSVGEIRGFEQYF. The CDR3 bases are TGTGCCTGGAGTGTAGGGGAGATCAGGGGCTTCGAGCAGTACTTC.

The chain has TRBV7-2 and TRBJ2-3; 13 bases map to TRBD2. Germline assignment: CDR1 SGHTA and CDR2 FQGNSA. V dropped 5 bases and J dropped 10; count of bases not matched to a gene: 9. This CDR3 has 15 residues. The CDR3 sequence is CASSHSGTSGESQYF. The CDR3 coding sequence is TGTGCCAGCAGCCATAGCGGGACTAGCGGGGAGTCGCAGTATTTT.

The rearrangement links TRBV19 to TRBJ2-7; D might be TRBD1 (5 bases). Trimming left V 6 bases short and J 1 base short, with 19 bases between. The CDR3 has 16 amino acids. CDR1 LNHDA and CDR2 SQIVND come from the germline V gene (reference sequence). CDR3 sequence (DNA): TGTGCCAGTAGATCGGCCGGAAGGGGTAGTTCCTACGAGCAGTACTTC. Residues: CASRSAGRGSSYEQYF. Using reference TRBV19 and TRBJ2-7 for the parts outside the CDR3, the full variable domain is DGGITQSPKYLFRKEGQNVTLSCEQNLNHDAMYWYRQDPGQGLRLIYYSQIVNDFQKGDIAEGYSVSREKKESFPLTVTSAQKNPTAFYLCASRSAGRGSSYEQYFGPGTRLTVT.